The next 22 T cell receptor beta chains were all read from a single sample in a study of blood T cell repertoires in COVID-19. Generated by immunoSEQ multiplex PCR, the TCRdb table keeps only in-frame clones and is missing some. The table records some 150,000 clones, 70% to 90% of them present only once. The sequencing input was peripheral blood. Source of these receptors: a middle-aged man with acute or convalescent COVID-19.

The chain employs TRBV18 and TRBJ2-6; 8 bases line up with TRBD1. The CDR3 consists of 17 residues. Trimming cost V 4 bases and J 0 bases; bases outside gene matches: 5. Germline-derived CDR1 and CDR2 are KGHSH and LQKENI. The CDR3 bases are TGTGCCAGCTCACAAATGACAGGGGTCTCTGGGGCCAACGTCCTGACTTTC. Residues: CASSQMTGVSGANVLTF.

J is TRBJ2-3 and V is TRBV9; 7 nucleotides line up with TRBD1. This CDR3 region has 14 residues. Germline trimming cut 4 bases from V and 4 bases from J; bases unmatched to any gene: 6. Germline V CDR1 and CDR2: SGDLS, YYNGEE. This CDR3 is CASSSVGQADTQYF. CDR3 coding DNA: TGTGCCAGCAGCTCCGTAGGACAGGCAGATACGCAGTATTTT. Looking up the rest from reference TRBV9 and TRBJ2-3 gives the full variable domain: DSGVTQTPKHLITATGQRVTLRCSPRSGDLSVYWYQQSLDQGLQFLIQYYNGEERAKGNILERFSAQQFPDLHSELNLSSLELGDSALYFCASSSVGQADTQYFGPGTRLTVL.

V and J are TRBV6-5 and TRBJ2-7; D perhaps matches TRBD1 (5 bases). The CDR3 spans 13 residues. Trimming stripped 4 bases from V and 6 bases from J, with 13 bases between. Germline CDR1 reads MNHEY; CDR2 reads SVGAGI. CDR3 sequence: CASSSTQGTEQYF. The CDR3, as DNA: TGTGCCAGCAGTTCAACGCAGGGCACCGAGCAGTACTTC.

CDR3 nucleotide sequence: TGTGCCAGCAGCCCCAACACAGGGCGCGGGAACACCGGGGAGCTGTTTTTT. It is translated as CASSPNTGRGNTGELFF. This rearrangement joins TRBV9 to TRBJ2-2; D perhaps matches TRBD1 (6 bases). CDR3 length equals 17 residues. In germline, CDR1 is SGDLS, CDR2 YYNGEE. Between the trimmed V and J ends, which lost 4 bases and 1 base, there was a span of 17 bases.

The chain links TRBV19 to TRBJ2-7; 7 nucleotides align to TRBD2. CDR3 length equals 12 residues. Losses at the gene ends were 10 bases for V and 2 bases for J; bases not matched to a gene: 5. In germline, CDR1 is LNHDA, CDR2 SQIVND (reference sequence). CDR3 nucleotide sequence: TGTGCCACGGGGGGTGAGCCCTACGAGCAGTACTTC. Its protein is CATGGEPYEQYF.

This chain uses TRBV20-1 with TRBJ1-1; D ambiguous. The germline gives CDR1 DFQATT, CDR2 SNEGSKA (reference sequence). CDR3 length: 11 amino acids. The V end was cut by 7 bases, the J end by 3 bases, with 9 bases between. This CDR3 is CSVSMYTEAFF. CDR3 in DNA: TGCAGTGTGTCCATGTACACTGAAGCTTTCTTT.

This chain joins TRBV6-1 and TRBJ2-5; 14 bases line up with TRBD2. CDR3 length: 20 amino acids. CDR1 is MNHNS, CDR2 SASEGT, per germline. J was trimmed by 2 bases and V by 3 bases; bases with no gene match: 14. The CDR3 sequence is CASSDDWTGLAGDIQETQYF. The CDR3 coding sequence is TGTGCCAGCAGTGACGATTGGACGGGACTAGCGGGGGACATTCAAGAGACCCAGTACTTC.

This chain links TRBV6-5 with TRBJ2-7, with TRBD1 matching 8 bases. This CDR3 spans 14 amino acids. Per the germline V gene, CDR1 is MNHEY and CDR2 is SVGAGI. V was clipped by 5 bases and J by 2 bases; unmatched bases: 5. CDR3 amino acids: CASSRSGGPYEQYF. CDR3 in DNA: TGTGCCAGCAGTAGGTCAGGGGGCCCCTACGAGCAGTACTTC.

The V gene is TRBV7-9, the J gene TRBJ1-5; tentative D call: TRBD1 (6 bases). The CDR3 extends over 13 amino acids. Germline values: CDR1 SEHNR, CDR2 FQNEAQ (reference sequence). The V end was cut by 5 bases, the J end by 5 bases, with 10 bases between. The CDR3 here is CASSPDSHQPQHF. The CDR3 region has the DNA TGTGCCAGCAGCCCGGACAGCCATCAGCCCCAGCATTTT.

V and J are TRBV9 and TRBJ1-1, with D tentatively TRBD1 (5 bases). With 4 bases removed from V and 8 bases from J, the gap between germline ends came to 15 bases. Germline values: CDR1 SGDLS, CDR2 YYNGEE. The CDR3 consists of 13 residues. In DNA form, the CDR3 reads TGTGCCAGCAGCCTTACGGACACCAGAGAAGCTTTCTTT. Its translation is CASSLTDTREAFF.

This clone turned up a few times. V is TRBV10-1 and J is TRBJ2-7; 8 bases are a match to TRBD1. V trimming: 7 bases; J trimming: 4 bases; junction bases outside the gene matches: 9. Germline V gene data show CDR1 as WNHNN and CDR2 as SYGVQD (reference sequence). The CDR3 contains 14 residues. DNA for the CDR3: TGCGCCAGCAACCTAGCCCAGGGGGCTTACGAGCAGTACTTC. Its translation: CASNLAQGAYEQYF.

The CDR3: CASSLTRQLGREQYF. The CDR3 DNA sequence: TGTGCCAGCAGCTTGACCCGACAGCTTGGGCGCGAGCAGTACTTC. The rearrangement links TRBV5-8 to TRBJ2-7, with a tentative D call TRBD1 (5 bases). Trimming took off 1 base at V and 6 bases at J, with 17 bases between the two ends. Germline CDR1 SGHTS, CDR2 YDEGEE. This CDR3 is 15 amino acids long.

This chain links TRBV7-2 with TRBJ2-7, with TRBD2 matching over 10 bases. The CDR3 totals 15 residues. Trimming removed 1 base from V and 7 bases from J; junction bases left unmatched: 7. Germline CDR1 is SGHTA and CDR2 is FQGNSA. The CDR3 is CASSLEGSGGREQYF. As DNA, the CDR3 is TGTGCCAGCAGCTTAGAGGGTAGCGGGGGGAGGGAGCAGTACTTC.

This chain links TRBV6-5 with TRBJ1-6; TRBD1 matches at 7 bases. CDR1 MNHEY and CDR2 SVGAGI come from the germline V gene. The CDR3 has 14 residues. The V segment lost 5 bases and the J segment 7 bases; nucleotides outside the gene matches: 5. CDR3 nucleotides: TGTGCCAGCAGTAGTACAGGGGCGAATTCACCCCTCCACTTT. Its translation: CASSSTGANSPLHF.

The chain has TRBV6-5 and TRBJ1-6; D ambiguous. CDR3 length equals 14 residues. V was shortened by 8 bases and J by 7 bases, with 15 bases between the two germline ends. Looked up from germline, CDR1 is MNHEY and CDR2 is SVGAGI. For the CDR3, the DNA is TGTGCCAGCGCCCTCGGCCCCAGGAATTCACCCCTCCACTTT. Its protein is CASALGPRNSPLHF.

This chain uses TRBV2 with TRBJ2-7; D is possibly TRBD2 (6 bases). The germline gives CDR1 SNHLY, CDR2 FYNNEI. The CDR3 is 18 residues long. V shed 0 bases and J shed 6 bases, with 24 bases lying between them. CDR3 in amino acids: CASSEAGRGSGLVSEQYF. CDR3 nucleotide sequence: TGTGCCAGCAGTGAAGCAGGACGCGGCTCGGGACTCGTCTCCGAGCAGTACTTC.

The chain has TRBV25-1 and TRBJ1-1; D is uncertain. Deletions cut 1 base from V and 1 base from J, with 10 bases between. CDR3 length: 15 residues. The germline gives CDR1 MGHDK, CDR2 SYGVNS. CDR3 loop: CASSESGGRNTEAFF. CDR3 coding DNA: TGTGCCAGCAGTGAATCTGGCGGCCGGAACACTGAAGCTTTCTTT.

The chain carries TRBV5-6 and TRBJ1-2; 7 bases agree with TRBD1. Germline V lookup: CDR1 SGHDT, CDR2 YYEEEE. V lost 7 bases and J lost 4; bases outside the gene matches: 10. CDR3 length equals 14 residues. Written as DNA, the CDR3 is TGTGCCAGCCGTGATACCGACAGGGCCTATGGCTACACCTTC. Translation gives CASRDTDRAYGYTF.

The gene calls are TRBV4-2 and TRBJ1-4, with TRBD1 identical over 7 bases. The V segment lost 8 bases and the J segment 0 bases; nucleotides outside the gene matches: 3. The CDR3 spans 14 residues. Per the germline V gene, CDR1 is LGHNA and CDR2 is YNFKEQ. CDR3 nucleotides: TGTGCCAGCGCTGGACAGGCAACTAATGAAAAACTGTTTTTT. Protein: CASAGQATNEKLFF.

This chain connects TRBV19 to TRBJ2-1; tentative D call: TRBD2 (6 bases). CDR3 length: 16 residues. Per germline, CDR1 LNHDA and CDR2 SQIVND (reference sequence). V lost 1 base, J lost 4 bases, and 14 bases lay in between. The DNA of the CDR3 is TGTGCCAGTAGTATAGGAGGGCGGGGAGAATACAATGAGCAGTTCTTC. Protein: CASSIGGRGEYNEQFF.

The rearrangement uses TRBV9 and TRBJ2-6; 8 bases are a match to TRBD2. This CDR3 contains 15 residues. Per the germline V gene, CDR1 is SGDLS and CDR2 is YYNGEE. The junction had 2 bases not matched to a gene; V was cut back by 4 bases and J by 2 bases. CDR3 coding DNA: TGTGCCAGCAGCTCGCGGGGGGCTGGGGCCAACGTCCTGACTTTC. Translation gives CASSSRGAGANVLTF.

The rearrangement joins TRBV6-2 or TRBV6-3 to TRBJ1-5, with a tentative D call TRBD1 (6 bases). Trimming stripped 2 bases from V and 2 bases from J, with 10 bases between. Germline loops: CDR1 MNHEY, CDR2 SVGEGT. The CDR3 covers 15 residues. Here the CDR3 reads CASSYAGVGNQPQHF. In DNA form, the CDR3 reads TGTGCCAGCAGTTACGCAGGGGTGGGCAATCAGCCCCAGCATTTT.